This passage covers 32 T cell receptor beta chains from one sample sequenced in a study of spatial heterogeneity in lung cancer. TCRdb recomputed calls from the 5' RACE reads with MiXCR, one row per CDR3 protein. This repertoire shows some 4,900 distinct CDR3 sequences, approximately 16% found once; its top ten account for 6.3%. Time point here: sample taken at primary tumor resection. Sequencing was performed on whole RNA extracted from tumor and nontumor lung tissue, or from frozen PBMC, and the material was left unsorted. The sequencing here drew on PBMCs, taken at surgery. These receptor sequences come from a male donor with early-stage non-small cell lung cancer.

By frequency in the sample, this clonotype is medium-sized. V usage is TRBV12-3 or TRBV12-4 and J usage is TRBJ2-3; TRBD2 aligns across 8 bases. The CDR3 length is 15 residues. V trimming: 2 bases; J trimming: 4 bases; junction bases outside the gene matches: 5. CDR3 loop: CASSLMRGVADTQYF. The CDR3 bases are TGTGCCAGCAGTTTAATGCGGGGGGTTGCAGATACGCAGTATTTT.

This clonotype was observed a few times. A much larger clone differs by one base, so this may be a read error. This chain joins TRBV18 and TRBJ2-5; D uncertain. This CDR3 is 13 amino acids long. From germline, CDR1 is KGHSH and CDR2 LQKENI. CDR3 bases: TGTGTCAGCTCCTCAGGTGTTGGAGAGACCCAGTACTTC. It is translated as CVSSSGVGETQYF.

This clonotype is labeled medium-sized. J is TRBJ2-4 and V is TRBV7-3, with 9 bases that match TRBD1. Germline CDR1 SGHTA, CDR2 FQGTGA. This CDR3 is 14 amino acids long. The trim removed 3 bases at V and 8 bases at J, leaving 5 bases unmatched. In DNA form, the CDR3 reads TGTGCCAGCAGCTTGACAGGGGGTAGGGACATTCAGTACTTC. Its translation: CASSLTGGRDIQYF.

This clonotype rates as medium-sized. The chain joins TRBV7-6 to TRBJ2-2; TRBD1 matches at 10 bases. Germline CDR1 is SGHVS and CDR2 is FNYEAQ. The trim removed 6 bases at V and 4 bases at J, leaving 5 bases unmatched. The CDR3 is made up of 15 amino acids. DNA for the CDR3: TGTGCCAGCAGATCCGGGACAGGGGTCACCGGGGAGCTGTTTTTT. This codes for CASRSGTGVTGELFF.

This clonotype qualifies as medium-sized. The chain uses TRBV7-2 and TRBJ2-5, with 9 positions matching TRBD1. The V segment lost 5 bases and the J segment 3 bases; nucleotides outside the gene matches: 13. This CDR3 is built from 17 residues. Per the germline V gene, CDR1 is SGHTA and CDR2 is FQGNSA. The CDR3 nucleotides read TGTGCCAGCAGCCTTCAAGCCGGGACAGGGACAGAAGAGACCCAGTACTTC. Translating gives CASSLQAGTGTEETQYF.

By sample share, this clonotype is medium-sized. V and J are TRBV3-1 and TRBJ1-1; D is undetermined. This CDR3 contains 14 residues. Trimming removed 6 bases at V and 3 bases at J, with 14 bases between. Germline assignment: CDR1 LGHDT and CDR2 YNNKEL (reference sequence). Here the CDR3 reads CASRHRERDTEAFF. Here the CDR3 DNA reads TGTGCCAGCAGACATCGAGAGAGGGACACTGAAGCTTTCTTT.

This clonotype was counted ten times or more. This chain's CDR3 is CASSPQMNTEAFF. CDR3 nucleotides: TGTGCCAGCTCACCACAGATGAACACTGAAGCTTTCTTT. The chain joins TRBV18 to TRBJ1-1; D call uncertain. CDR1 KGHSH and CDR2 LQKENI come from the germline V gene. The CDR3 totals 13 residues. V lost 1 base to trimming and J lost 0 bases, with 3 bases between them. Full variable domain (outside the CDR3, taken from reference TRBV18 and TRBJ1-1): NAGVMQNPRHLVRRRGQEARLRCSPMKGHSHVYWYRQLPEEGLKFMVYLQKENIIDESGMPKERFSAEFPKEGPSILRIQQVVRGDSAAYFCASSPQMNTEAFFGQGTRLTVV.

This clonotype is labeled medium-sized. This sequence joins TRBV5-4 and TRBJ2-4; D call uncertain. The V gene's germline CDR1 is SGHNT and CDR2 YYREEE (reference sequence). V was pared by 0 bases and J by 4 bases, with 5 bases between. The CDR3 sequence is 13 residues long. The CDR3 loop is CASSLAQKNIQYF. CDR3 DNA: TGTGCCAGCAGCTTGGCACAGAAAAACATTCAGTACTTC.

This chain joins TRBV12-3 or TRBV12-4 and TRBJ2-6; no clear D. The CDR3 length is 15 residues. Trimming stripped 6 bases from V and 0 bases from J, with 9 bases between. In DNA, the CDR3 is TGTGCCAGCAGACCTATCAGCTCTGGGGCCAACGTCCTGACTTTC. As protein: CASRPISSGANVLTF.

In nucleotides, the CDR3 is TGTGCCAGCAGCTTTGGACAGTCCTACGAGCAGTACTTC. Translation: CASSFGQSYEQYF. The chain links TRBV12-3 or TRBV12-4 to TRBJ2-7; TRBD1 might be the D (6 bases). This CDR3 has 13 amino acids. V dropped 6 bases and J dropped 1 base, with 10 bases sitting between them.

This clonotype is judged medium-sized (0.01 to 0.1%). This sequence joins TRBV2 and TRBJ1-2; D unresolved. CDR3 length equals 11 residues. Trimming pared 9 bases from V and 8 bases from J, leaving 13 bases between. Looked up from germline, CDR1 is SNHLY and CDR2 is FYNNEI. CDR3 sequence reads: CASNYASGYTF. CDR3 bases: TGTGCCAGTAACTACGCTTCGGGCTACACCTTC.

This clonotype qualifies as medium-sized. The rearrangement joins TRBV6-1 to TRBJ2-1, with TRBD2 as a possible D gene (6 bases). The CDR3 has 15 amino acids. V was pared by 6 bases and J by 1 base, with 13 bases between. CDR1 and CDR2 (germline): MNHNS, SASEGT. Written as DNA, the CDR3 is TGTGCCAGCAGACGACTAGGAGGGTCCTACAATGAGCAGTTCTTC. This translates into CASRRLGGSYNEQFF.

This clonotype came up a few times. CDR3 DNA: TGTGCCAGCTCACCTGCCGGGACCACCTTTGGTTCACCCCTCCACTTT. Protein: CASSPAGTTFGSPLHF. This chain connects TRBV18 to TRBJ1-6; D is possibly TRBD1 (5 bases). The germline gives CDR1 KGHSH, CDR2 LQKENI. The CDR3 spans 16 residues. V gave up 3 bases and J gave up 9 bases, with 18 bases separating them.

Note on this clonotype: A much larger clone lies one base from this, so it may be a read error. This chain uses TRBV28 with TRBJ2-7; the D call may be TRBD1 or TRBD2 (5 bases each). Trimming left V 7 bases short and J 3 bases short, with 19 bases between. This CDR3 contains 15 residues. Germline CDR1 MDHEN, CDR2 SYDVKM. The CDR3 sequence: CASKSGGYIVYEQYF. The CDR3 bases are TGTGCCAGCAAATCTGGGGGTTACATCGTCTACGAGCAGTACTTC.

This clonotype qualifies as medium-sized (0.01 to 0.1%). The genes are TRBV7-9 and TRBJ1-6; D remains unclear. CDR3 size: 15 residues. CDR1 is SEHNR and CDR2 is FQNEAQ in the germline V gene (reference sequence). V was shortened by 2 bases and J by 6 bases, with 11 bases between the two germline ends. In DNA, the CDR3 is TGTGCCAGCAGCTTAACGGGCACGACTAATTCACCCCTCCACTTT. The encoded protein is CASSLTGTTNSPLHF. Based on the CDR3 plus reference TRBV7-9 and TRBJ1-6, the full variable domain is DTGVSQNPRHKITKRGQNVTFRCDPISEHNRLYWYRQTLGQGPEFLTYFQNEAQLEKSRLLSDRFSAERPKGSFSTLEIQRTEQGDSAMYLCASSLTGTTNSPLHFGNGTRLTVT.

By sample share, this clonotype is medium-sized (0.01 to 0.1%). This chain uses TRBV5-6 with TRBJ2-2; D may be TRBD1 (5 bases). From germline, CDR1 is SGHDT and CDR2 YYEEEE. The CDR3 covers 15 residues. With 0 bases removed from V and 0 bases from J, the gap between germline ends came to 6 bases. The CDR3 protein is CASSLGQPNTGELFF. The CDR3 bases are TGTGCCAGCAGCTTGGGACAGCCGAACACCGGGGAGCTGTTTTTT.

This clonotype was counted only a few times. This chain joins TRBV12-3 or TRBV12-4 and TRBJ2-7, with TRBD1 matching over 8 bases. The J segment lost 3 bases and the V segment lost 4 bases, leaving 5 bases of the junction unmatched. The length of the CDR3 is 14 residues. CDR3 bases: TGTGCCAGCAGTTCTACAGGGGGATTCTACGAGCAGTACTTC. The encoded protein is CASSSTGGFYEQYF.

This clonotype ranks as medium-sized. The chain employs TRBV6-5 and TRBJ2-1, with TRBD2 matching 8 bases. Unmatched junction bases numbered 20, after V lost 1 base and J lost 3 bases. This CDR3 region has 21 residues. In germline, CDR1 is MNHEY, CDR2 SVGAGI. The chain's CDR3 is CASSYFVRGGAEVSYYNEQFF. CDR3 nucleotide sequence: TGTGCCAGCAGTTACTTCGTCCGGGGGGGCGCCGAGGTGTCATACTACAATGAGCAGTTCTTC.

The chain joins TRBV5-6 to TRBJ1-1; 9 nucleotides agree with TRBD1. V was pared by 5 bases and J by 5 bases, with 10 bases of the junction left unmatched. Germline CDR1 reads SGHDT; CDR2 reads YYEEEE. The CDR3 consists of 15 residues. The CDR3 DNA reads as TGTGCCAGCAGGGAGGGGACAGGGTGGGGTACTGAAGCTTTCTTT. This codes for CASREGTGWGTEAFF.

This clonotype counts as medium-sized. Here the CDR3 DNA reads TGCAGTGCTAGGAACCCGGGACAGGACACAGATACGCAGTATTTT. Translating gives CSARNPGQDTDTQYF. The chain combines TRBV20-1 with TRBJ2-3; TRBD1 agrees at 8 bases. V trimming: 3 bases; J trimming: 2 bases; junction bases outside the gene matches: 7. This CDR3 spans 15 amino acids. Germline-derived CDR1 and CDR2 are DFQATT and SNEGSKA (reference sequence).

The chain combines TRBV30 with TRBJ1-6; unclear D gene. In germline, CDR1 is GTSNPN, CDR2 SVGIG (reference sequence). There are 15 residues in the CDR3. Trimming stripped 3 bases from V and 2 bases from J, with 11 bases between. The CDR3 region has the DNA TGTGCCTGGAGACGGGGAGGACCCTATAATTCACCCCTCCACTTT. It specifies CAWRRGGPYNSPLHF.

This clonotype has ten or more counts. V is TRBV12-3 or TRBV12-4 and J is TRBJ2-1; the D gene is possibly TRBD1 (6 bases). This CDR3 has 18 amino acids. Trimming pared 4 bases from V and 0 bases from J, leaving 19 bases between. CDR3 sequence: CASSWAGVLQSSYNEQFF. The CDR3 bases are TGTGCCAGCAGTTGGGCAGGGGTCCTACAGAGCTCCTACAATGAGCAGTTCTTC.

By share of the sample, this clonotype is medium-sized. This chain connects TRBV7-9 to TRBJ2-6; 8 positions agree with TRBD1. The germline gives CDR1 SEHNR, CDR2 FQNEAQ (reference sequence). The CDR3 covers 20 residues. V was clipped by 5 bases and J by 0 bases; unmatched bases: 15. The CDR3 sequence: CASSPPRTGKYYSGANVLTF. In DNA form, the CDR3 reads TGTGCCAGCAGCCCCCCGCGGACAGGGAAGTACTACTCTGGGGCCAACGTCCTGACTTTC.

This clonotype was seen ten or more times. V and J are TRBV20-1 and TRBJ2-1; 12 bases line up with TRBD2. Germline V lookup: CDR1 DFQATT, CDR2 SNEGSKA (reference sequence). V was clipped by 5 bases and J by 2 bases; unmatched bases: 7. This CDR3 has 16 amino acids. The CDR3 DNA sequence: TGCAGTGCTCTTTCTAGCGGGGGGGCCCCCTACAATGAGCAGTTCTTC. The encoded protein is CSALSSGGAPYNEQFF.

This clonotype was observed many times. V usage is TRBV24-1 and J usage is TRBJ2-1, with 8 bases fitting TRBD2. Losses at the gene ends were 1 base for V and 4 bases for J; bases not matched to a gene: 14. The germline gives CDR1 KGHDR, CDR2 SFDVKD. This CDR3 has 19 residues. The CDR3 sequence: CATSDFRSGGRAPYNEQFF. DNA for the CDR3: TGTGCCACCAGTGATTTTCGGTCGGGGGGGAGGGCCCCGTACAATGAGCAGTTCTTC.

This clonotype rates as medium-sized. The V and J genes are TRBV5-1 and TRBJ2-2; 8 nucleotides align to TRBD1. V dropped 2 bases and J dropped 3; count of bases not matched to a gene: 0. The CDR3 consists of 14 residues. Germline CDR1 SGHRS, CDR2 YFSETQ. The CDR3 is CASSLQGDTGELFF. DNA for the CDR3: TGCGCCAGCAGCTTACAGGGGGACACCGGGGAGCTGTTTTTT.

The rearrangement links TRBV4-1 to TRBJ2-5, with TRBD2 identical over 7 bases. The germline gives CDR1 MGHRA, CDR2 YSYEKL. The CDR3 runs to 15 residues. V was clipped by 4 bases and J by 2 bases; unmatched bases: 7. Here the CDR3 DNA reads TGCGCCAGCAGCCGAAGAGCGGGGAATCAAGAGACCCAGTACTTC. Protein product: CASSRRAGNQETQYF.

By proportion, this clonotype is medium-sized. The CDR3 protein is CASRGPSTDTQYF. As DNA, the CDR3 is TGTGCCAGCAGGGGACCGTCCACAGATACGCAGTATTTT. The rearrangement joins TRBV7-9 to TRBJ2-3; perhaps D is TRBD1 or TRBD2 (5 bases each). The CDR3 has 13 residues. V lost 6 bases, J lost 2 bases, and 9 bases lay in between. Germline V gene data show CDR1 as SEHNR and CDR2 as FQNEAQ (reference sequence).

This clonotype was observed a few times. The V gene is TRBV23-1, the J gene TRBJ1-3; TRBD1 matches at 9 bases. TRBV23-1 is reported as an ORF; its role is uncertain. J was trimmed by 3 bases and V by 3 bases; bases with no gene match: 24. The CDR3 runs to 22 residues. This CDR3 is CASSQDHTGGGTGKRNGNTIYF. The CDR3 bases are TGCGCCAGCAGTCAGGACCACACCGGAGGCGGGACAGGGAAAAGAAATGGAAACACCATATATTTT.

This clonotype is termed medium-sized (0.01 to 0.1%). At one boundary the junction diverges from the germline segment, which might be a read error. This chain uses TRBV6-6 with TRBJ2-7, with TRBD1 matching 9 bases. The CDR3 is 16 residues long. CDR1 is MNHNY, CDR2 SVGAGI, per germline (reference sequence). The CDR3 DNA reads TGTGCCAGCAGTCACTCGCGGACAGGGGTTACCTACGAGCAGTACTTC. This gives the protein CASSHSRTGVTYEQYF.

This clonotype is labeled as medium-sized. This chain uses TRBV7-9 with TRBJ2-5; maybe TRBD1 (5 bases). CDR3 length: 15 amino acids. Germline V gene sequence: CDR1 SEHNR, CDR2 FQNEAQ (reference sequence). The V and J ends lost 4 bases and 7 bases respectively, with 19 bases between them. CDR3 DNA: TGTGCCAGCAGCTCTAGACAGAAACTAAGAGGGACCCAGTACTTC. Translation gives CASSSRQKLRGTQYF.

Judged by abundance, this clonotype is medium-sized (0.01 to 0.1%). J is TRBJ1-5 and V is TRBV19, with 7 bases identical to TRBD1. From germline, CDR1 is LNHDA and CDR2 SQIVND (reference sequence). The CDR3 sequence is 15 residues long. The ends lost 5 bases at V and 3 bases at J; junction bases unmatched: 7. CDR3 region: CASSAGQTSNQPQHF. The CDR3 nucleotides are TGTGCCAGTAGTGCGGGACAGACATCCAATCAGCCCCAGCATTTT.